This TCR beta chain came from a study of CD8+ T cells in alopecia areata. Extracted from the samples, RNA was reverse transcribed into cDNA to serve as the sequencing template. Profiling relied on immunoSEQ multiplex PCR, and the TCRdb table lists in-frame clones only, not all of them. The table includes 90,000 to 100,000 clones, 41% detected once. Trimming took off 4 bases at V and 1 base at J, with 8 bases between the two ends. The length of the CDR3 is 13 residues. In germline, CDR1 is SGHRS, CDR2 YFSETQ. This clone was detected once. Sequenced input: CD4+ T cells sorted from blood. The TCR originated in a human donor with alopecia areata. This chain connects TRBV5-1 to TRBJ1-1; D is ambiguous. The CDR3 here is CASSLSRNTEAFF. The CDR3 bases are TGCGCCAGCAGCCTGTCACGGAACACTGAAGCTTTCTTT.